This T cell receptor (beta chain) derives from a study of response to subunit inactivated influenza vaccine. V lost 5 bases and J lost 1; bases outside the gene matches: 7. The V gene's germline CDR1 is SGHTA and CDR2 FQGNSA. The CDR3 spans 15 residues. Using its own MiXCR run on the RT-PCR reads, TCRdb lists one record per CDR3 protein. The sample lists more than 700,000 distinct CDR3 sequences, 21% occurring once. This clonotype was found a few times. Its antigen is still unknown. Whole-study findings and limits: Each seasonal influenza vaccination, the authors suggested, recruits few new T cells.

The starting material was PBMCs from blood, obtained 5 days after vaccination. V and J are TRBV7-2 and TRBJ2-7; 8 nucleotides align to TRBD2. The origin of this receptor is a man over 45 who received an inactivated influenza vaccine. For the CDR3, the DNA is TGTGCCAGCAGCCCAGCGGCGGGGGGATCCTACGAGCAGTACTTC. Translated: CASSPAAGGSYEQYF.